This TCR beta chain was sequenced in a study of cytomegalovirus exposure and HLA in healthy donors. Points on this clone: Its antigen is unknown.

TCRdb keeps only in-frame clones here, not all; method: immunoSEQ multiplex PCR. The sample records 150,000 to 200,000 clones, roughly 89% being singletons. V shed 2 bases, J shed 3 bases, and the junction held 4 bases outside the gene matches. This CDR3 contains 15 residues. The germline V gene encodes CDR1 MNHEY and CDR2 SMNVEV (reference sequence). Study results and caveats: The listing of fewer than 200 TCR beta chains classed them as cytomegalovirus-associated.

Source material: PBMCs. The sequence was obtained from a man younger than 35 in good health and CMV-seropositive. The V and J genes are TRBV27 and TRBJ2-7; 10 bases fit TRBD2. The CDR3 DNA reads as TGTGCCAGCAGTTTAGCAGCGGGAGGGAACTACGAGCAGTACTTC. As protein: CASSLAAGGNYEQYF.